This TCR beta chain stems from a study of regulatory and conventional T cells in RAG deficiency. The study, taken as a whole, reports: Shannon entropy was markedly lower and Simpson indices higher in RAG-deficient patients than control T-cell subsets. Omenn patients showed >90% Treg-Tconv overlap and shorter CDR3 lengths. Treg unique TCR beta sequences were 80 to 100-fold fewer in Omenn syndrome and CID/AS patients than controls.

The germline CDR1 and CDR2 sequences are SGHRS and YFSETQ. V was clipped by 0 bases and J by 4 bases; unmatched bases: 1. The CDR3 extends over 14 amino acids. A word on this clone: The antigen is undetermined.

Here immunoSEQ multiplex PCR was the method, and the copy in TCRdb shows in-frame clones only, minus some. The sample carries more than 40,000 clones, 80% to 90% recorded once. Blood CD4+ CD25-low CD127-high conventional T cells supplied the genomic DNA template. This same sample was also taken into another study, of regulatory T cells. As reported in that work: The PCR used 52 TRBV and 13 TRBJ primers. Patient repertoires had restricted TRB V-J pairs and skewed V and J usage, most in Tregs.

The rearrangement uses TRBV5-1 and TRBJ1-2; 9 positions agree with TRBD1. Material for sequencing was CD4+ effector T cells sorted from blood. This TCR derives from a human donor in good health. DNA for the CDR3: TGCGCCAGCAGCTTGGCGACAGGGGGCTATGGCTACACCTTC. Protein product: CASSLATGGYGYTF.